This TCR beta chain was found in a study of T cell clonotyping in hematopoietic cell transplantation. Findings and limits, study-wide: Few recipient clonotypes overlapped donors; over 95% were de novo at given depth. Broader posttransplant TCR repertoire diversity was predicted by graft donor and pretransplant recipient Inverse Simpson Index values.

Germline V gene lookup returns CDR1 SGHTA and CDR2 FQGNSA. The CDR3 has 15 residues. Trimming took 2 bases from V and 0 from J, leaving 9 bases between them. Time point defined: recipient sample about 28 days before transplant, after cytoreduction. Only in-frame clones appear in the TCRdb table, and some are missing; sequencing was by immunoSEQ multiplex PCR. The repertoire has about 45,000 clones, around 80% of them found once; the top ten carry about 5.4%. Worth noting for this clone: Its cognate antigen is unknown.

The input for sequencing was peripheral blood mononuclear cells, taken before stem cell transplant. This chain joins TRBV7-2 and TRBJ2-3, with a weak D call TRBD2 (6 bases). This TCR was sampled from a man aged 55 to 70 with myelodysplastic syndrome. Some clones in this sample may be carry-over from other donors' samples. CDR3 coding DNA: TGTGCCAGCAGCTTATTCGGGACTAGCACAGATACGCAGTATTTT. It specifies CASSLFGTSTDTQYF.